This T cell receptor beta chain is drawn from a study of blood T cell repertoires in COVID-19. Per the authors' pipeline: Estimation of nucleated cell counts relied on the amplification of reference gene primers. Produced via immunoSEQ multiplex PCR; TCRdb's table is partial and in-frame only. The DNA was the basis for D and trimming; V, J and clone size are from that table. This table has about 270,000 clones, 70% to 90% appearing once. CDR3 length: 15 amino acids. Germline lookup yields CDR1 SGHRS and CDR2 YFSETQ. Trimming at V came to 4 bases and at J to 7 bases, leaving 14 bases not matched to a gene.

What was sequenced was peripheral blood. The clonotype was recovered from a woman aged 25 to 39 with COVID-19, enrolled during active disease. J is TRBJ2-7 and V is TRBV5-1, with TRBD1 identical over 7 bases. CDR3 protein: CASSRGQAQLGEQYF. The CDR3 bases are TGCGCCAGCAGCCGAGGACAGGCCCAACTCGGAGAGCAGTACTTC. Full variable domain (remainder filled in from reference TRBV5-1 and TRBJ2-7): KAGVTQTPRYLIKTRGQQVTLSCSPISGHRSVSWYQQTPGQGLQFLFEYFSETQRNKGNFPGRFSGRQFSNSRSEMNVSTLELGDSALYLCASSRGQAQLGEQYFGPGTRLTVT.